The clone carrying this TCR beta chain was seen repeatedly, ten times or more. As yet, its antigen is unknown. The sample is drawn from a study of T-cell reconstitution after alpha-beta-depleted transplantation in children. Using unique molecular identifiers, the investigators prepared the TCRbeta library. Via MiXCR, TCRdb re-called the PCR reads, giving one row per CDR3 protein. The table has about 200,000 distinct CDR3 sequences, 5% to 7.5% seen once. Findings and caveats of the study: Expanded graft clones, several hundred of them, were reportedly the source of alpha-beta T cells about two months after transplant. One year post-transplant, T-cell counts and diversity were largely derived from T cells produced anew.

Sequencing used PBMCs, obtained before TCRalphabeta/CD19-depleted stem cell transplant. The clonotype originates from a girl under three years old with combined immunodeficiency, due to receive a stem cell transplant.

CDR3 sequence: CASSFRPLGGETQYF. The CDR3 DNA reads as TGTGCCAGCAGCTTCAGACCCCTCGGAGGGGAGACCCAGTACTTC. The rearrangement links TRBV7-9 to TRBJ2-5, with D tentatively TRBD2 (6 bases). Between the trimmed V and J ends, which lost 3 bases and 5 bases, there was a span of 16 bases. The length of the CDR3 is 15 residues. From germline, CDR1 is SEHNR and CDR2 FQNEAQ (reference sequence).